This T cell receptor beta chain was recorded in a study of blood T cell repertoires in COVID-19. TCRdb keeps only in-frame clones here, not all; method: immunoSEQ multiplex PCR. The sample holds 250,000 to 300,000 clones; around 92% are singletons and the top ten take under 2.5%. CDR1 and CDR2 from the germline V gene are SGDLS and YYNGEE. The germline V and J ends were trimmed by 5 bases and 2 bases, with 15 bases remaining between them. The CDR3 spans 15 residues. Sequencing input: PBMCs or T cells enriched from blood (not recorded which). The genes are TRBV9 and TRBJ2-3; a weak D match, TRBD2 (7 bases). This TCR was sampled from an older woman who had recovered from COVID-19. The CDR3: CASRGGDSVTDTQYF. CDR3 DNA sequence: TGTGCCAGCAGAGGGGGGGATAGTGTCACAGATACGCAGTATTTT.